These 10 T cell receptor beta chains came from one sample sequenced in a study of OX40 agonist ivuxolimab in advanced cancers. TCRdb keeps only in-frame clones here, not all; method: immunoSEQ multiplex PCR. Altogether around 80,000 clones are present, approximately 90% being singletons, with the ten largest covering about 9.4%. The sequencing used CD4+ or CD8+ T cells sorted from blood, collected in a trial of the OX40 agonist ivuxolimab. These receptors all stem from an adult with an advanced solid tumor such as melanoma, head and neck, liver or kidney cancer.

The chain carries TRBV9 and TRBJ1-5; 11 bases match TRBD1. CDR1 SGDLS and CDR2 YYNGEE come from the germline V gene. This CDR3 region has 15 residues. Trimming removed 3 bases from V and 5 bases from J; junction bases left unmatched: 4. The CDR3 sequence: CASSGTGGPDQPQHF. DNA of the CDR3: TGTGCCAGCAGCGGGACAGGGGGCCCCGATCAGCCCCAGCATTTT.

The CDR3, as DNA: TGTGCCAGCAGCTTGACCGCGGGGGAAACTGAAGCTTTCTTT. Translation gives CASSLTAGETEAFF. This chain connects TRBV7-9 to TRBJ1-1; weak D call: TRBD1 (5 bases). CDR3 length: 14 amino acids. CDR1 is SEHNR and CDR2 is FQNEAQ in the germline V gene (reference sequence). V was cut by 3 bases and J by 5 bases, with 13 bases left in between.

The chain has TRBV19 and TRBJ1-6; D not resolved. V was shortened by 3 bases and J by 6 bases, with 6 bases between the two germline ends. The V gene's germline CDR1 is LNHDA and CDR2 SQIVND (reference sequence). This CDR3 has 13 residues. CDR3 protein: CASSILFNSPLHF. CDR3 bases: TGTGCCAGTAGTATCCTTTTTAATTCACCCCTCCACTTT.

Of note for this clone: Because it lacks the conserved phenylalanine or tryptophan at the end, this CDR3 is likely a read error. Because the CDR3's place on the DNA is in doubt, the DNA is left out and the CDR3 is given as listed by TCRdb. The CDR3 loop is CASGQARLD. V gene TRBV6-1 combines with J gene TRBJ1-2; TRBD1 is the table's D call, not checked against the DNA. CDR1 and CDR2 (germline): MNHNS, SASEGT. The CDR3 region is 9 residues in length, termini included.

The genes are TRBV29-1 and TRBJ2-7; 10 positions match TRBD1. The CDR3 is 15 amino acids. J lost 7 bases, V lost 4 bases, and 13 bases had no gene match. CDR1 SQVTM and CDR2 ANQGSEA come from the germline V gene. The DNA of the CDR3 is TGCAGCGTTGCCGGTCCGGGACAGGGGAATTGGGAGCAGTACTTC. Translating gives CSVAGPGQGNWEQYF.

The J gene is TRBJ1-6, the V gene TRBV7-3; no clear D. Trimming pared 6 bases from V and 10 bases from J, leaving 16 bases between. CDR3 size: 14 residues. Germline V gene lookup returns CDR1 SGHTA and CDR2 FQGTGA. DNA of the CDR3: TGTGCCAGCAGTCCCGGAGGAGGGAAATCACCCCTCCACTTT. It codes for CASSPGGGKSPLHF.

The rearrangement joins TRBV5-1 to TRBJ2-7; D might be TRBD1 (6 bases). V was shortened by 5 bases and J by 0 bases, with 15 bases between the two germline ends. The germline CDR1 and CDR2 sequences are SGHRS and YFSETQ. The CDR3 loop spans 15 amino acids. This CDR3 is CASRGGAGASYEQYF. The CDR3 coding sequence is TGCGCCAGCAGGGGTGGGGCAGGGGCCTCCTACGAGCAGTACTTC.

This clone was counted once. The chain couples TRBV27 to TRBJ2-1; D gene uncertain. V was trimmed by 2 bases and J by 6 bases, leaving 8 bases between them. The CDR3 is 13 amino acids. CDR1 and CDR2 from the germline V gene are MNHEY and SMNVEV (reference sequence). CDR3 nucleotide sequence: TGTGCCAGCAGTTTAAATCCGAGCAATGAGCAGTTCTTC. Its protein product is CASSLNPSNEQFF.

This clone was recorded only once. The gene calls are TRBV7-9 and TRBJ2-3, with D tentatively TRBD1 (6 bases). CDR1 is SEHNR and CDR2 is FQNEAQ in the germline V gene (reference sequence). The CDR3 contains 16 residues. V gave up 6 bases and J gave up 5 bases, with 21 bases separating them. The CDR3 is CASRSLGTPAGDTQYF. Written as DNA, the CDR3 is TGTGCCAGCAGGTCACTGGGGACACCCGCCGGAGATACGCAGTATTTT.

The chain uses TRBV11-2 and TRBJ1-1; the D gene is possibly TRBD1 (5 bases). V was shortened by 2 bases and J by 0 bases, with 13 bases between the two germline ends. This CDR3 has 16 residues. Germline assignment: CDR1 SGHAT and CDR2 FQNNGV. For the CDR3, the DNA is TGTGCCAGCAGCTTAAGGCGACAGAGGCTGAACACTGAAGCTTTCTTT. Its translation is CASSLRRQRLNTEAFF.